These 20 T cell receptor beta chains were all obtained from the same sample, sequenced in a study of blood T cell repertoires in COVID-19. The table came from immunoSEQ multiplex PCR; TCRdb's copy has only in-frame clones and leaves some out. The profile shows roughly 500,000 clones, about 85% of them singletons. Sequenced material: PBMCs or T cells enriched from blood (not recorded which). These receptors came from an older woman who had recovered from COVID-19.

This clone has only a few counts. The chain carries TRBV6-5 and TRBJ1-3; a weak D match, TRBD1 (6 bases). Trimming shortened V by 0 bases and J by 13 bases, and 7 bases separated the two germline ends. The CDR3 has 11 residues. In germline, CDR1 is MNHEY, CDR2 SVGAGI. CDR3 bases: TGTGCCAGCAGTTACTCCGGGACAATATATTTT. Protein product: CASSYSGTIYF.

This clone is a singleton in its sample. The rearrangement uses TRBV4-1 and TRBJ1-2; 7 nucleotides line up with TRBD1. The CDR3 runs to 16 residues. V trimming: 4 bases; J trimming: 0 bases; junction bases outside the gene matches: 8. The germline CDR1 and CDR2 sequences are MGHRA and YSYEKL. The chain's CDR3 is CASSPGMDRPNYGYTF. The CDR3 DNA follows: TGCGCCAGCAGCCCCGGAATGGACAGGCCTAACTATGGCTACACCTTC.

The CDR3: CASSSRNAGGYTF. CDR3 nucleotides: TGTGCCAGTAGTTCCCGAAACGCAGGGGGCTACACCTTC. V is TRBV19 and J is TRBJ1-2; weak D call: TRBD1 (5 bases). Germline V gene data show CDR1 as LNHDA and CDR2 as SQIVND (reference sequence). V shed 5 bases and J shed 8 bases, with 15 bases lying between them. This CDR3 contains 13 residues.

The chain uses TRBV27 and TRBJ1-3, with 10 nucleotides matching TRBD1. The CDR3 runs 16 residues. Germline V gene data show CDR1 as MNHEY and CDR2 as SMNVEV (reference sequence). V shed 5 bases and J 4 bases; nucleotides not matched to a gene: 8. CDR3 DNA sequence: TGTGCCAGCAGTCCCGCCGGGACAGGGGTCGGAAACACCATATATTTT. Protein sequence: CASSPAGTGVGNTIYF.

The rearrangement joins TRBV29-1 to TRBJ1-4; no clear D gene. Trimming left V 6 bases short and J 6 bases short, with 5 bases between. From germline, CDR1 is SQVTM and CDR2 ANQGSEA. The CDR3 sequence is 10 residues long. In nucleotides, the CDR3 is TGCAGCGTGACATATGAAAAACTGTTTTTT. Protein: CSVTYEKLFF. The entire variable domain, with the rest obtained from reference TRBV29-1 and TRBJ1-4, is as follows: SAVISQKPSRDICQRGTSLTIQCQVDSQVTMMFWYRQQPGQSLTLIATANQGSEATYESGFVIDKFPISRPNLTFSTLTVSNMSPEDSSIYLCSVTYEKLFFGSGTQLSVL.

The chain carries TRBV7-8 and TRBJ2-6, with 7 bases fitting TRBD1. From germline, CDR1 is SGHVS and CDR2 FQNEAQ. After removal of 5 bases from V and 2 bases from J, the junction contained 6 bases not matched to a gene. CDR3 length equals 16 residues. The CDR3: CASSVTGLAGANVLTF. CDR3 nucleotides: TGTGCCAGCAGCGTGACAGGGTTGGCTGGGGCCAACGTCCTGACTTTC.

The chain couples TRBV19 to TRBJ1-2; the D gene is possibly TRBD1 (5 bases). Germline loops: CDR1 LNHDA, CDR2 SQIVND (reference sequence). The CDR3 is 14 amino acids. V was pared by 7 bases and J by 5 bases, with 17 bases between. The CDR3 loop is CASTPGLGGYGYTF. CDR3 DNA sequence: TGTGCCAGTACTCCGGGACTCGGGGGATATGGCTACACCTTC.

This chain links TRBV5-8 with TRBJ1-4, with TRBD1 matching over 9 bases. Germline CDR1 is SGHTS and CDR2 is YDEGEE. The CDR3 extends over 16 amino acids. Trimming took 3 bases from V and 6 from J; bases not matched to a gene: 9. The CDR3 bases are TGTGCCAGCAGCTGGGAAACACAGGGGGCTGATGAAAAACTGTTTTTT. The encoded protein is CASSWETQGADEKLFF.

The DNA for the CDR3 is TGTGCCAGCACGCCGGCCACAGGGAACTCTGGAAACACCATATATTTT. Its protein product is CASTPATGNSGNTIYF. The V call is TRBV2, the J call TRBJ1-3, with D possibly TRBD1 on 6 matching bases. Germline CDR1 SNHLY, CDR2 FYNNEI. Trimming took 7 bases from V and 0 from J, leaving 16 bases between them. The CDR3 covers 16 residues.

This chain connects TRBV12-5 to TRBJ1-3, with D perhaps TRBD1 (5 bases). CDR1 and CDR2 from the germline V gene are LGHNT and FRNRAP. This CDR3 has 15 residues. The ends were cut back, 8 bases at V and 2 bases at J, with 16 bases in the middle. The CDR3 nucleotides read TGTGCTAGTAGCGTGAGACAGCGTACTGGAAACACCATATATTTT. Its translation: CASSVRQRTGNTIYF.

The rearrangement joins TRBV28 to TRBJ1-6; possible D gene TRBD1, 6 bases. Trimming took 3 bases from V and 0 from J, leaving 21 bases between them. In germline, CDR1 is MDHEN, CDR2 SYDVKM. The CDR3 spans 20 residues. CDR3 region: CASSLSGGQGPSSYNSPLHF. In nucleotides, the CDR3 is TGTGCCAGCAGTTTGTCGGGGGGCCAGGGGCCGAGCTCCTATAATTCACCCCTCCACTTT.

The rearrangement uses TRBV2 and TRBJ2-7; 8 positions match TRBD1. The germline CDR1 and CDR2 sequences are SNHLY and FYNNEI. The CDR3 runs to 13 residues. V lost 6 bases to trimming and J lost 6 bases; unmatched junction nucleotides: 7. The CDR3, as DNA: TGTGCCAGCAGCCGGGACAGGTGGTCCGAGCAGTACGTC. This encodes CASSRDRWSEQYV.

J is TRBJ1-2 and V is TRBV6-5; D is unclear. The CDR3 is 13 residues long. The germline gives CDR1 MNHEY, CDR2 SVGAGI. Trimming stripped 4 bases from V and 6 bases from J, with 12 bases between. CDR3: CASSSTDWNGYTF. DNA for the CDR3: TGTGCCAGCAGTTCGACTGACTGGAATGGCTACACCTTC.

This sequence joins TRBV12-3 or TRBV12-4 and TRBJ1-2, with D hard to call. The CDR3 totals 12 residues. Trimming pared 4 bases from V and 4 bases from J, leaving 7 bases between. CDR3 DNA sequence: TGTGCCAGCAGTTACAGTCTCTATGGCTACACCTTC. Amino acid sequence: CASSYSLYGYTF.

The gene calls are TRBV5-1 and TRBJ2-1; TRBD2 matches 8 bases. J gave up 5 bases and V 2 bases, and 9 bases lay outside the gene matches. This CDR3 is built from 16 residues. Germline V gives CDR1 SGHRS, CDR2 YFSETQ. CDR3 loop: CASSFPWRGADNEQFF. The CDR3 DNA sequence: TGCGCCAGCAGCTTCCCTTGGCGGGGGGCAGACAATGAGCAGTTCTTC. The whole variable domain, remainder taken from reference TRBV5-1 and TRBJ2-1, is KAGVTQTPRYLIKTRGQQVTLSCSPISGHRSVSWYQQTPGQGLQFLFEYFSETQRNKGNFPGRFSGRQFSNSRSEMNVSTLELGDSALYLCASSFPWRGADNEQFFGPGTRLTVL.

The chain is built from TRBV6-5 and TRBJ2-7, with 7 bases fitting TRBD1. CDR3 size: 13 residues. Losses at the gene ends were 2 bases for V and 12 bases for J; bases not matched to a gene: 10. Germline-derived CDR1 and CDR2 are MNHEY and SVGAGI. CDR3 sequence: CASSYDGTVKRYF. The CDR3 nucleotides read TGTGCCAGCAGTTACGACGGGACAGTTAAGCGGTACTTC.

V usage is TRBV25-1 and J usage is TRBJ1-6; 9 nucleotides align to TRBD1. The CDR3 has 14 amino acids. CDR1 is MGHDK, CDR2 SYGVNS, per germline. J lost 9 bases, V lost 6 bases, and 6 bases had no gene match. The CDR3 here is CASSPTGGGSPLHF. The DNA of the CDR3 is TGTGCCAGCAGCCCAACAGGGGGCGGTTCACCCCTCCACTTT.

In this sample, this clone turned up a few times. The V call is TRBV10-3, the J call TRBJ1-3, with 7 bases matching TRBD1. Germline values: CDR1 ENHRY, CDR2 SYGVKD. The CDR3 is made up of 14 amino acids. The trim removed 5 bases at V and 3 bases at J, leaving 4 bases unmatched. The CDR3 DNA sequence: TGTGCCATCAGTAGGGACAGCTTTGGAAACACCATATATTTT. It encodes CAISRDSFGNTIYF.

The V gene is TRBV9, the J gene TRBJ2-1, with 10 bases lining up with TRBD1. This CDR3 is 17 amino acids long. The germline CDR1 and CDR2 sequences are SGDLS and YYNGEE. The V gene end was trimmed by 3 bases and the J gene end by 2 bases; junction bases not matched to a gene: 8. CDR3 coding DNA: TGTGCCAGCAGCGACTATTCCGGGACAGGGGCCTACAATGAGCAGTTCTTC. This translates into CASSDYSGTGAYNEQFF.

This clone has a handful of counts. This chain links TRBV23-1 with TRBJ1-2; D ambiguous. TRBV23-1 is designated an ORF whose function remains uncertain. The CDR3 extends over 13 amino acids. The germline V and J ends were trimmed by 6 bases and 4 bases, with 12 bases remaining between them. The CDR3 sequence is CASRHRETYGYTF. The CDR3 nucleotides read TGCGCCAGCAGACACAGAGAAACCTATGGCTACACCTTC.